In this sample, the clone carrying this T cell receptor (beta chain) turned up a few times. This record belongs to a study of T-cell reconstitution after alpha-beta-depleted transplantation in children. A library of TCRbeta sequences, prepared with unique molecular identifiers, was generated. TCRdb recomputed calls from the PCR reads with MiXCR, one row per CDR3 protein. The table has about 250,000 distinct CDR3 sequences, roughly 25% seen once. Trimming took 1 base from V and 8 from J, leaving 14 bases between them. Germline assignment: CDR1 ENHRY and CDR2 SYGVKD. The CDR3 is 14 residues long. The TCR was taken from a female patient aged 2-15 years who had a stem cell transplant for congenital amegakaryocytic thrombocytopenia, so the T cells may come from the graft donor. This material consisted of PBMCs, mostly from graft donor cells, taken 360 days after TCRalphabeta/CD19-depleted stem cell transplant. This rearrangement joins TRBV10-3 to TRBJ1-1; TRBD1 is a possible D gene (5 bases). The CDR3 nucleotides are TGTGCCATCAGTGAGTTGGGACCCGGAGAGGAAGCTTTCTTT. Protein: CAISELGPGEEAFF.